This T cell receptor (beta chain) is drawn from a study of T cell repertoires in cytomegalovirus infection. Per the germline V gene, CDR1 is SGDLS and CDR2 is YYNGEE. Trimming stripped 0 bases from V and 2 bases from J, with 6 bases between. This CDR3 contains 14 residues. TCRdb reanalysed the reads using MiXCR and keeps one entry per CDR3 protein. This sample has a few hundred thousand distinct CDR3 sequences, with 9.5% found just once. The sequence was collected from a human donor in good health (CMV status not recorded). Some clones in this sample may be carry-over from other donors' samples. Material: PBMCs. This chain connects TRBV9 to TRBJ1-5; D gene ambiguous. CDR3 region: CASSVGPGNQPQHF. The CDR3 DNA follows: TGTGCCAGCAGCGTAGGCCCCGGCAATCAGCCCCAGCATTTT. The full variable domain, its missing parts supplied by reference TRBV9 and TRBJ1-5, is DSGVTQTPKHLITATGQRVTLRCSPRSGDLSVYWYQQSLDQGLQFLIQYYNGEERAKGNILERFSAQQFPDLHSELNLSSLELGDSALYFCASSVGPGNQPQHFGDGTRLSIL.